This T cell receptor (beta chain) was identified during a study of T-cell reconstitution after alpha-beta-depleted transplantation in children. The germline CDR1 and CDR2 sequences are SQVTM and ANQGSEA. This CDR3 is 14 amino acids long. V lost 2 bases to trimming and J lost 5 bases, with 15 bases between them. Unique molecular identifiers were built into the TCRbeta library. TCRdb called the PCR reads again in MiXCR, with one record for every CDR3 protein. The sample carries 120,000 to 150,000 distinct CDR3 sequences, 8.8% recorded once. This clonotype was counted a few times. The receptor was isolated from a female patient between 2 and 10 years old who had a stem cell transplant for congenital amegakaryocytic thrombocytopenia, so the T cells may come from the graft donor. J is TRBJ2-5 and V is TRBV29-1; D unclear. This material consisted of PBMCs, mostly from graft donor cells, taken 180 days after TCRalphabeta/CD19-depleted stem cell transplant. This chain's CDR3 is CSVENLPGLETQYF. The DNA for the CDR3 is TGCAGCGTTGAAAATTTGCCTGGTCTGGAGACCCAGTACTTC. Drawing the rest from reference TRBV29-1 and TRBJ2-5, the complete variable domain is SAVISQKPSRDICQRGTSLTIQCQVDSQVTMMFWYRQQPGQSLTLIATANQGSEATYESGFVIDKFPISRPNLTFSTLTVSNMSPEDSSIYLCSVENLPGLETQYFGPGTRLLVL.